This T cell receptor beta chain was recovered during a study of siplizumab effects on memory and regulatory T cells. About the research overall: The authors ran mixed lymphocyte reactions in pairs, with siplizumab at approximately 0.99 ug/mL or without drug.

This clone was detected only a few times. Its matching antigen is unknown. TCRdb's copy holds only in-frame clones and misses some; the assay was immunoSEQ multiplex PCR. The top ten clones hold under 10% of a sample with approximately 14,000 clones, less than 55% of them seen once. Trimming removed 5 bases from V and 5 bases from J, with 12 bases in between. The V gene's germline CDR1 is SNHLY and CDR2 FYNNEI. This CDR3 is 13 amino acids long. Mixed lymphocyte reaction cells underwent more than five days of coculture at 37°C. The TCR comes from a human donor in good health; the cells came from an allogeneic mixed lymphocyte reaction. Some clones in this sample may be carry-over from other donors' samples. The rearrangement joins TRBV2 to TRBJ1-2, with D possibly being TRBD1 (5 bases). Sequenced input: CFSE-low (dividing) CD4+ T cells sorted from an allogeneic mixed lymphocyte reaction. The CDR3 region is CASSPTEKYGYTF. CDR3 in DNA: TGTGCCAGCAGTCCGACAGAGAAGTATGGCTACACCTTC.